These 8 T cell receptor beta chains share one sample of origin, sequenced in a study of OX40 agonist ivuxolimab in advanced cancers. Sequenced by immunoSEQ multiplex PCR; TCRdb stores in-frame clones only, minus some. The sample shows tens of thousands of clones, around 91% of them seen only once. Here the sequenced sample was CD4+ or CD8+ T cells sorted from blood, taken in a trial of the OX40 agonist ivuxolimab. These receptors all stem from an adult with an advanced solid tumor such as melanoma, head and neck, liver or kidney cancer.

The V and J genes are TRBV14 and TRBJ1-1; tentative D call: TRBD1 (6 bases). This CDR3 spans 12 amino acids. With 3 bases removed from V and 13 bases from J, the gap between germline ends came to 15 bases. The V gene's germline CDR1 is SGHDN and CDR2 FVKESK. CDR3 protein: CASSQSGRGLFF. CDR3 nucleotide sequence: TGTGCCAGCAGCCAGAGCGGGCGGGGGCTTTTCTTT.

Written as DNA, the CDR3 is TGTGCCAGCAGTGGGGCGGGGGTAGCGGGGTCAGAGACCCAGTACTTC. The encoded protein is CASSGAGVAGSETQYF. This chain connects TRBV6-1 to TRBJ2-5, with TRBD2 matching 8 bases. The CDR3 consists of 16 residues. Trimming took 4 bases from V and 4 from J; bases not matched to a gene: 11. Germline V gene data show CDR1 as MNHNS and CDR2 as SASEGT.

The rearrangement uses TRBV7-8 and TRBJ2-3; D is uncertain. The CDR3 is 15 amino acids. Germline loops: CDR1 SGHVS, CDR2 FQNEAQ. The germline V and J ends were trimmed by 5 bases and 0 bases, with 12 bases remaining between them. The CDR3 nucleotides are TGTGCCAGCAGCGCGCGGCGGATCAGCACAGATACGCAGTATTTT. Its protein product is CASSARRISTDTQYF.

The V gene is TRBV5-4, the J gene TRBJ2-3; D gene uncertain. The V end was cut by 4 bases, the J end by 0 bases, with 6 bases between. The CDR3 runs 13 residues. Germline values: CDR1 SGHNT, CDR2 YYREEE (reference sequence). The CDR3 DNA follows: TGTGCCAGCAGCCTCCCGAGCACAGATACGCAGTATTTT. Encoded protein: CASSLPSTDTQYF.

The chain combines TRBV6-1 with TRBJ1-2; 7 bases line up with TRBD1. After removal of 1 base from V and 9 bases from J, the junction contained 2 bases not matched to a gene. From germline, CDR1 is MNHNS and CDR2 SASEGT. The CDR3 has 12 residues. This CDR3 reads CASSEVTGSYTF. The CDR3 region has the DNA TGTGCCAGCAGTGAAGTGACAGGGAGCTACACCTTC.

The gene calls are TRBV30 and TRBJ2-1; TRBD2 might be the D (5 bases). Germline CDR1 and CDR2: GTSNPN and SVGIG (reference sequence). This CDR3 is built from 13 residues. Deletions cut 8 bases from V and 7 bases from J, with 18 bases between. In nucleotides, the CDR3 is TGTGCCAACGAAGCGGCTAGCTTGAATGAGCAGTTCTTC. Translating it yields CANEAASLNEQFF.

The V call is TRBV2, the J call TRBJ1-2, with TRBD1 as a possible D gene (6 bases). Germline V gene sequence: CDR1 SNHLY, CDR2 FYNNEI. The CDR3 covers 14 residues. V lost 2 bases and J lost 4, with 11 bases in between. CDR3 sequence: CASSERGATYGYTF. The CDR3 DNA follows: TGTGCCAGCAGTGAAAGGGGGGCCACCTATGGCTACACCTTC.

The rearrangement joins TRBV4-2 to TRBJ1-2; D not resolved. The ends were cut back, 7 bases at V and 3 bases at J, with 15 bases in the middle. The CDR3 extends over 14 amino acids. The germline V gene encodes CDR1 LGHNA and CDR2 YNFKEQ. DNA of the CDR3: TGTGCCAGCAATAACGTGGACTCATACTATGGCTACACCTTC. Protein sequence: CASNNVDSYYGYTF.